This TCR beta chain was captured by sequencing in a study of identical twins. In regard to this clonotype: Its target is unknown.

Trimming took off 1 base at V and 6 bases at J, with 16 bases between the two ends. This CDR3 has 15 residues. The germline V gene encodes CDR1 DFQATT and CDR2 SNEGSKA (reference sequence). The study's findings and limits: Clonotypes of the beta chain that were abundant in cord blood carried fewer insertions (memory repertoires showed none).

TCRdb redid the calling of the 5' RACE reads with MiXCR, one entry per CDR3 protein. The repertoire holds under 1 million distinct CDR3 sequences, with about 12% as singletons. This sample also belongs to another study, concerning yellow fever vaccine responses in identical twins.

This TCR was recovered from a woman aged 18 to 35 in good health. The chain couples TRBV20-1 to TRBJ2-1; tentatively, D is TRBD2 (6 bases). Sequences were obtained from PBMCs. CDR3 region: CSARGTGDIGNEQFF. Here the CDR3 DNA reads TGCAGTGCTAGAGGAACGGGAGACATCGGCAATGAGCAGTTCTTC.